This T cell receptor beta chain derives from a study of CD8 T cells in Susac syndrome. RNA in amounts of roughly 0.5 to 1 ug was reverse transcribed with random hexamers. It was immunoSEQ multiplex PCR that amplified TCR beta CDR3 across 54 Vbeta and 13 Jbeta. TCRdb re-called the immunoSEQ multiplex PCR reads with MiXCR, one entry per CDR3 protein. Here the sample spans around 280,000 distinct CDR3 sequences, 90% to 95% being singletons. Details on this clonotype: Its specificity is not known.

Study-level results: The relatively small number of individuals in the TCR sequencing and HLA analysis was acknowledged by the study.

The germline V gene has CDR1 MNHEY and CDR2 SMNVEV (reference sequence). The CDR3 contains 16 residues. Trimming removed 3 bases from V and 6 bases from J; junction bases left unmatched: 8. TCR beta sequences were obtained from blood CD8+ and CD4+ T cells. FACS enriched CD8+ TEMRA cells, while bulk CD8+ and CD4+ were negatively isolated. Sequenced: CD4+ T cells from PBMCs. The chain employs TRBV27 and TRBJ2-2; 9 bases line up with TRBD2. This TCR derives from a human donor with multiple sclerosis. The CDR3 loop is CASSFLSRGGAGELFF. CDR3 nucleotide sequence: TGTGCCAGCAGTTTTTTATCGCGGGGGGGCGCCGGGGAGCTGTTTTTT.